The 22 T cell receptor beta chains below were found in one sample sequenced in a study of blood T cells in healthy people across ages. Then a second PCR, running about 7 to 11 cycles, was carried out with a sample-barcoded 5' primer and a J-beta primer mix. In TCRdb, the 5' RACE reads were re-called with MiXCR into one record per CDR3 protein. The sample yields hundreds of thousands of distinct CDR3 sequences, approximately 49% seen once. Sequencing was carried out using blood. The source of these receptors is an older woman in good health.

This clonotype was seen a handful of times. The chain combines TRBV7-2 with TRBJ2-7; possible D gene TRBD2, 6 bases. The CDR3 has 15 residues. Trimming pared 2 bases from V and 2 bases from J, leaving 13 bases between. CDR1 is SGHTA, CDR2 FQGNSA, per germline. DNA of the CDR3: TGTGCCAGCAGCTTAAGGGGAGGACCCACCTACGAGCAGTACTTC. Translation: CASSLRGGPTYEQYF.

The chain carries TRBV7-2 and TRBJ2-5; D is perhaps TRBD1 (6 bases). The germline CDR1 and CDR2 sequences are SGHTA and FQGNSA. This CDR3 is built from 18 residues. V lost 4 bases, J lost 5 bases, and 26 bases lay in between. CDR3 sequence: CASSSTPKSWARGETQYF. The CDR3 bases are TGTGCCAGCAGCTCAACACCTAAATCTTGGGCAAGGGGGGAGACCCAGTACTTC.

This clonotype was counted between two and nine times. This chain uses TRBV21-1 with TRBJ2-7; TRBD1, the table's D call, lacks a check against the DNA. TRBV21-1 is listed as a pseudogene. CDR3 length equals 14 residues. The CDR3 loop reads CATPRQFSPYEQYF. The DNA of the CDR3 is TGTGCCACCCCAAGACAGTTCTCCCCCTACGAGCAGTACTTC.

CDR3 region: CASSLASQDGGYEQYF. CDR3 DNA: TGTGCCAGCAGCTTAGCGAGTCAGGACGGGGGATACGAGCAGTACTTC. The chain recombines TRBV7-2 with TRBJ2-7; TRBD2 is a possible D gene (6 bases). There are 16 residues in the CDR3. Germline V CDR1 and CDR2: SGHTA, FQGNSA. V was clipped by 0 bases and J by 4 bases, with 16 bases between them.

The chain has TRBV6-1 and TRBJ1-2, with D hard to call. This CDR3 spans 13 amino acids. V was cut by 4 bases and J by 8 bases, with 14 bases left in between. CDR1 MNHNS and CDR2 SASEGT come from the germline V gene. The CDR3 spells CASSVEELGGYTF. The CDR3 coding sequence is TGTGCCAGCAGTGTCGAGGAGTTGGGAGGCTACACCTTC.

The table lists this clonotype with a few counts. The chain carries TRBV7-9 and TRBJ2-7; D gene uncertain. Trimming took 5 bases from V and 7 from J, leaving 12 bases between them. Germline V gene data show CDR1 as SEHNR and CDR2 as FQNEAQ (reference sequence). The CDR3 loop spans 12 amino acids. The CDR3 sequence: CASSLQQNEQYF. Here the CDR3 DNA reads TGTGCCAGCAGCCTACAGCAAAATGAGCAGTACTTC.

The rearrangement uses TRBV4-2 and TRBJ2-1; 7 bases agree with TRBD2. The CDR3 length is 15 residues. J was trimmed by 13 bases and V by 2 bases; bases with no gene match: 14. CDR1 is LGHNA and CDR2 is YNFKEQ in the germline V gene. The CDR3 DNA follows: TGTGCCAGCAGCCAATTCTACCGGGAGGCCGAGACCCAGTTCTTC. It encodes CASSQFYREAETQFF.

The gene calls are TRBV20-1 and TRBJ2-7, with TRBD2 matching 7 bases. Germline V CDR1 and CDR2: DFQATT, SNEGSKA (reference sequence). The CDR3 is made up of 13 amino acids. The ends lost 1 base at V and 3 bases at J; junction bases unmatched: 3. CDR3 in DNA: TGCAGTGCTAGAGCTAGCGGAGGCTACGAGCAGTACTTC. As protein: CSARASGGYEQYF.

This clonotype was seen once. The chain links TRBV6-5 to TRBJ2-7, with D possibly being TRBD2 (5 bases). Germline loops: CDR1 MNHEY, CDR2 SVGAGI. Trimming left V 0 bases short and J 5 bases short, with 14 bases between. This CDR3 has 15 residues. The CDR3 DNA follows: TGTGCCAGCAGTTACTCCGGCCCTCCCGGGGACGAGCAGTACTTC. It translates to CASSYSGPPGDEQYF.

The V gene is TRBV2, the J gene TRBJ2-5; 8 positions agree with TRBD2. This CDR3 has 15 amino acids. The V and J ends lost 4 bases and 11 bases, in that order; junction bases with no gene match: 15. Germline V gene sequence: CDR1 SNHLY, CDR2 FYNNEI. CDR3 sequence reads: CASSGASGWVNEQYF. In nucleotides, the CDR3 is TGTGCCAGCAGTGGGGCTAGCGGGTGGGTAAATGAGCAGTACTTC.

The CDR3 coding sequence is TGTGCCAGCAGCGTAAGGACCCAGGGTGATGAGCAGTTCTTC. It specifies CASSVRTQGDEQFF. V usage is TRBV9 and J usage is TRBJ2-1; D is possibly TRBD1 (5 bases). Per germline, CDR1 SGDLS and CDR2 YYNGEE. The CDR3 has 14 residues. The V end lost 1 base, the J end lost 8 bases, and 13 bases lay between the germline ends.

The chain is built from TRBV12-3 or TRBV12-4 and TRBJ2-1; D may correspond to TRBD1 or TRBD2 (5 bases each). V gave up 5 bases and J gave up 8 bases, with 19 bases separating them. The CDR3 spans 15 residues. Here the CDR3 DNA reads TGTGCCAGCAGTCCCTCCGGGACGGCAACCCATGAGCAGTTCTTC. The encoded protein is CASSPSGTATHEQFF.

The J gene is TRBJ2-1, the V gene TRBV3-1, with D perhaps assigned TRBD1 or TRBD2 (5 bases each). Trimming took off 1 base at V and 2 bases at J, with 12 bases between the two ends. Looked up from germline, CDR1 is LGHDT and CDR2 is YNNKEL (reference sequence). The CDR3 is made up of 16 amino acids. The CDR3 DNA reads TGTGCCAGCAGCCAAGGAGGGGCGAGGCCCTACAATGAGCAGTTCTTC. Translation: CASSQGGARPYNEQFF.

This clonotype was found a few times. CDR3: CASSFSTGFGETQYF. For the CDR3, the DNA is TGCGCCAGCAGCTTCTCAACGGGTTTCGGAGAGACCCAGTACTTC. The chain links TRBV5-1 to TRBJ2-5; D call uncertain. CDR3 length: 15 amino acids. V shed 2 bases and J shed 4 bases, with 15 bases lying between them. The germline V gene has CDR1 SGHRS and CDR2 YFSETQ.

This chain connects TRBV12-3 or TRBV12-4 to TRBJ1-5, with TRBD1 as a possible D gene (5 bases). The CDR3 has 15 amino acids. Trimming shortened V by 4 bases and J by 5 bases, and 15 bases separated the two germline ends. The CDR3 DNA reads TGTGCCAGCAGTTCTCCCAGGGTACCTCATCAGCCCCAGCATTTT. It encodes CASSSPRVPHQPQHF.

The chain employs TRBV20-1 and TRBJ1-5; 7 bases line up with TRBD1. There are 13 residues in the CDR3. Germline V gene data show CDR1 as DFQATT and CDR2 as SNEGSKA (reference sequence). V shed 3 bases and J 2 bases; nucleotides not matched to a gene: 1. The chain's CDR3 is CSASGQGNQPQHF. The CDR3 DNA reads TGCAGTGCTAGCGGACAGGGCAATCAGCCCCAGCATTTT.

There are a few counts of this clonotype. V is TRBV5-1 and J is TRBJ2-1; 13 nucleotides line up with TRBD2. CDR1 is SGHRS, CDR2 YFSETQ, per germline. Trimming cost V 5 bases and J 2 bases; bases outside gene matches: 7. CDR3 length equals 17 residues. CDR3 sequence: CASSSGLAGAAYNEQFF. In nucleotides, the CDR3 is TGCGCCAGCAGTTCCGGACTAGCGGGAGCCGCCTACAATGAGCAGTTCTTC.

The rearrangement uses TRBV14 and TRBJ2-1; 8 positions agree with TRBD2. The CDR3 extends over 16 amino acids. With V trimmed by 1 base and J by 2 bases, 4 bases remained unmatched. Germline V lookup: CDR1 SGHDN, CDR2 FVKESK. CDR3 in DNA: TGTGCCAGCAGCCAAGCACGCGGGAGGACCTACAATGAGCAGTTCTTC. It encodes CASSQARGRTYNEQFF.

This clonotype appeared a single time. The chain links TRBV20-1 to TRBJ2-2; 7 positions match TRBD2. Germline trimming cut 5 bases from V and 7 bases from J; bases unmatched to any gene: 13. The V gene's germline CDR1 is DFQATT and CDR2 SNEGSKA (reference sequence). The CDR3 is 15 residues long. The CDR3 protein is CSAPMAGDPGGELFF. CDR3 DNA: TGCAGTGCTCCTATGGCGGGGGACCCCGGCGGGGAGCTGTTTTTT.

A few counts support this clonotype. This chain links TRBV9 with TRBJ2-1; D remains ambiguous. The CDR3 has 12 amino acids. The germline V gene has CDR1 SGDLS and CDR2 YYNGEE. Between the trimmed V and J ends, which lost 3 bases and 6 bases, there was a span of 7 bases. The CDR3 region has the DNA TGTGCCAGCAGCGCCAGTTCCAATGAGCAGTTCTTC. Its protein is CASSASSNEQFF.

The chain couples TRBV7-2 to TRBJ2-2; D may be TRBD2 (6 bases). CDR1 SGHTA and CDR2 FQGNSA come from the germline V gene. The CDR3 has 16 residues. The ends were cut back, 3 bases at V and 8 bases at J, with 19 bases in the middle. The CDR3 bases are TGTGCCAGCAGCTTGGATCGGCCTAGCGCGGTTGGGGAGCTGTTTTTT. It codes for CASSLDRPSAVGELFF.

The chain employs TRBV18 and TRBJ2-5; D unresolved. Germline V CDR1 and CDR2: KGHSH, LQKENI. The length of the CDR3 is 12 residues. V gave up 8 bases and J gave up 2 bases, with 9 bases separating them. Here the CDR3 DNA reads TGTGCCAGCGCACGGGCGCAAGAGACCCAGTACTTC. Its protein is CASARAQETQYF.